The 26 T cell receptor beta chains in this list originate from one sample, sequenced in a study of cytomegalovirus exposure and HLA in healthy donors. The PCR employed 60 Vbeta primers together with 13 Jbeta primers. TCRdb keeps only in-frame clones here, not all; method: immunoSEQ multiplex PCR. The data show over 70,000 clones, with 70% to 85% seen just once and approximately 3.2% held by the top ten. The sample taken for sequencing was PBMCs. These receptors were obtained from a man aged 50 to 59 in good health and CMV-seropositive.

The rearrangement uses TRBV2 and TRBJ2-5; 9 bases line up with TRBD1. V shed 3 bases, J shed 5 bases, and the junction held 4 bases outside the gene matches. The germline gives CDR1 SNHLY, CDR2 FYNNEI. This CDR3 has 14 amino acids. The DNA for the CDR3 is TGTGCCAGCAGTGAGGGGACAGGGCGGGAGACCCAGTACTTC. Encoded protein: CASSEGTGRETQYF.

This clone was recorded once. V usage is TRBV27 and J usage is TRBJ2-7; 7 positions agree with TRBD2. CDR3 size: 15 residues. Looked up from germline, CDR1 is MNHEY and CDR2 is SMNVEV (reference sequence). V dropped 1 base and J dropped 6; count of bases not matched to a gene: 9. The CDR3 DNA follows: TGTGCCAGCAGTTTATGGGCGGGAGCTAAGGGCGAGCAGTACTTC. Translation gives CASSLWAGAKGEQYF.

This sequence joins TRBV6-4 and TRBJ2-1; D is uncertain. Trimming shortened V by 5 bases and J by 0 bases, and 8 bases separated the two germline ends. This CDR3 has 14 amino acids. CDR1 is MRHNA and CDR2 is SNTAGT in the germline V gene. The CDR3 DNA sequence: TGTGCCAGCAGTCCTAGGAGCTCCTACAATGAGCAGTTCTTC. As protein: CASSPRSSYNEQFF.

V is TRBV19 and J is TRBJ2-2; D ambiguous. The V and J ends lost 2 bases and 4 bases respectively, with 8 bases between them. Germline CDR1 reads LNHDA; CDR2 reads SQIVND (reference sequence). The CDR3 runs to 14 residues. The CDR3 DNA is TGTGCCAGTAGTATATTAACGGGCACCGGGGAGCTGTTTTTT. Translated, it gives CASSILTGTGELFF.

This clone turned up a few times. This sequence joins TRBV18 and TRBJ1-2; no definite D call. Germline CDR1 is KGHSH and CDR2 is LQKENI. This CDR3 contains 15 residues. V lost 3 bases and J lost 0, with 11 bases in between. In DNA form, the CDR3 reads TGTGCCAGCTCACCTGCGGACGGGGCTAACTATGGCTACACCTTC. It is translated as CASSPADGANYGYTF.

This rearrangement joins TRBV6-5 to TRBJ2-7; perhaps TRBD1 as D (5 bases). Trimming removed 6 bases at V and 0 bases at J, with 9 bases between. Germline assignment: CDR1 MNHEY and CDR2 SVGAGI. This CDR3 has 13 amino acids. The CDR3 DNA is TGTGCCAGCAGACGACAGAACTCCTACGAGCAGTACTTC. It specifies CASRRQNSYEQYF.

V is TRBV5-4 and J is TRBJ1-3, with 7 bases identical to TRBD1. V gave up 5 bases and J gave up 0 bases; unmatched junction bases: 8. This CDR3 is built from 16 residues. The germline CDR1 and CDR2 sequences are SGHNT and YYREEE (reference sequence). For the CDR3, the DNA is TGTGCCAGCAGGGAAGGGGGCACGGGCTCTGGAAACACCATATATTTT. It is translated as CASREGGTGSGNTIYF.

The V and J genes are TRBV6-5 and TRBJ2-1, with D maybe TRBD1 (6 bases). The CDR3 covers 15 residues. Trimming left V 1 base short and J 6 bases short, with 13 bases between. Germline CDR1 MNHEY, CDR2 SVGAGI. The CDR3, as DNA: TGTGCCAGCAGTTACTTTGGGGGCAGGGGCAATGAGCAGTTCTTC. Encoded protein: CASSYFGGRGNEQFF.

This clone has just one count. J is TRBJ2-1 and V is TRBV7-6, with D possibly TRBD1 on 7 matching bases. V was trimmed by 6 bases and J by 6 bases, leaving 18 bases between them. The CDR3 sequence is 15 residues long. The germline V gene has CDR1 SGHVS and CDR2 FNYEAQ. This CDR3 reads CASSLTGRQINEQFF. The DNA for the CDR3 is TGTGCCAGCAGTTTGACAGGGAGGCAAATCAATGAGCAGTTCTTC.

The chain employs TRBV2 and TRBJ2-1; D possibly corresponds to TRBD2 (6 bases). Trimming left V 7 bases short and J 2 bases short, with 9 bases between. The CDR3 runs 13 residues. Germline V lookup: CDR1 SNHLY, CDR2 FYNNEI. CDR3 amino acids: CASIRETYNEQFF. The CDR3 nucleotides read TGTGCCAGCATACGGGAGACCTACAATGAGCAGTTCTTC.

For this clone: The germline gene is not matched at one end of the junction; a read error may be the cause. V usage is TRBV7-6 and J usage is TRBJ2-4; possibly TRBD2 for D (6 bases). This CDR3 is 16 amino acids long. The germline gives CDR1 SGHVS, CDR2 FNYEAQ. CDR3 nucleotide sequence: TGTGCCAGCAGCTTAGATGAGGGCGGGGCCAAAAACAGTCAGTACTTC. It specifies CASSLDEGGAKNSQYF.

The gene calls are TRBV4-1 and TRBJ2-2; D not resolved. Germline assignment: CDR1 MGHRA and CDR2 YSYEKL. This CDR3 has 14 residues. V lost 4 bases and J lost 2, with 8 bases in between. CDR3 in DNA: TGCGCCAGCAGCCCCATACTCAACACCGGGGAGCTGTTTTTT. Its translation is CASSPILNTGELFF.

This sequence joins TRBV7-9 and TRBJ1-3, with a weak D call TRBD1 (5 bases). The V and J ends lost 0 bases and 1 base respectively, with 7 bases between them. CDR1 and CDR2 from the germline V gene are SEHNR and FQNEAQ (reference sequence). The CDR3 covers 15 residues. DNA for the CDR3: TGTGCCAGCAGCTTAGCCGGGGGGTCTGGAAACACCATATATTTT. Protein: CASSLAGGSGNTIYF.

The chain uses TRBV19 and TRBJ2-7; no reliable D call. This CDR3 region has 12 residues. The germline gives CDR1 LNHDA, CDR2 SQIVND (reference sequence). V was shortened by 4 bases and J by 5 bases, with 9 bases between the two germline ends. In nucleotides, the CDR3 is TGTGCCAGTAGTAACCCGCCGGACGAGCAGTACTTC. Encoded protein: CASSNPPDEQYF.

This clone occurred once. The J gene is TRBJ2-6, the V gene TRBV4-1; 8 bases are a match to TRBD1. The CDR3 is made up of 18 amino acids. Germline CDR1 MGHRA, CDR2 YSYEKL. Unmatched junction bases numbered 10, after V lost 2 bases and J lost 4 bases. DNA of the CDR3: TGCGCCAGCAGCCAACCTACCAGGGGGCCCTTAGGGGCCAACGTCCTGACTTTC. It is translated as CASSQPTRGPLGANVLTF.

The chain uses TRBV5-1 and TRBJ2-1; 11 bases agree with TRBD2. Germline V lookup: CDR1 SGHRS, CDR2 YFSETQ. CDR3 length equals 17 residues. V shed 4 bases, J shed 8 bases, and the junction held 14 bases outside the gene matches. The CDR3 loop reads CASSPQEGRSGGDEQFF. The CDR3 DNA is TGCGCCAGCAGCCCCCAGGAGGGCCGTAGCGGGGGGGATGAGCAGTTCTTC.

This clone showed up just once. This CDR3 reads CASSKGSTSGSTDTQYF. The CDR3 bases are TGTGCCAGCAGTAAAGGCTCGACTAGCGGGAGCACAGATACGCAGTATTTT. The genes are TRBV25-1 and TRBJ2-3, with 10 bases aligning to TRBD2. The CDR3 totals 17 residues. Germline values: CDR1 MGHDK, CDR2 SYGVNS. With 5 bases clipped from V and 0 bases from J, the junction kept 8 bases outside the gene matches.

The rearrangement links TRBV18 to TRBJ1-2, with TRBD1 matching 8 bases. CDR3 length equals 15 residues. Germline V gene data show CDR1 as KGHSH and CDR2 as LQKENI. Germline trimming cut 4 bases from V and 0 bases from J; bases unmatched to any gene: 4. CDR3 amino acids: CASSLQGVANYGYTF. In DNA form, the CDR3 reads TGTGCCAGCTCACTACAGGGGGTGGCTAACTATGGCTACACCTTC.

In this sample, this clone turned up a few times. J is TRBJ1-4 and V is TRBV6-1, with TRBD1 as a possible D gene (6 bases). CDR3 length: 13 residues. Trimming stripped 8 bases from V and 8 bases from J, with 15 bases between. Germline V lookup: CDR1 MNHNS, CDR2 SASEGT. The CDR3 reads CASGDIVGEKLFF. The CDR3 DNA reads as TGTGCCAGCGGGGACATAGTCGGGGAAAAACTGTTTTTT.

V and J are TRBV29-1 and TRBJ2-1, with a possible D match to TRBD2 (5 bases). CDR1 is SQVTM, CDR2 ANQGSEA, per germline. The CDR3 is 12 amino acids. The ends were cut back, 6 bases at V and 4 bases at J, with 10 bases in the middle. In nucleotides, the CDR3 is TGCAGCGTCGTACGGGGATACAATGAGCAGTTCTTC. It translates to CSVVRGYNEQFF.

The V and J genes are TRBV6-5 and TRBJ1-4, with TRBD1 as a possible D gene (5 bases). The CDR3 has 15 amino acids. V lost 2 bases and J lost 4, with 11 bases in between. Germline lookup yields CDR1 MNHEY and CDR2 SVGAGI. The CDR3 loop is CASSYGAGFNEKLFF. The CDR3 region has the DNA TGTGCCAGCAGTTACGGGGCCGGGTTTAATGAAAAACTGTTTTTT.

This clone was seen at least ten times. This chain links TRBV4-1 with TRBJ2-2, with D perhaps TRBD2 (6 bases). Trimming left V 4 bases short and J 4 bases short, with 16 bases between. The CDR3 sequence is 16 residues long. Germline lookup yields CDR1 MGHRA and CDR2 YSYEKL. The CDR3 nucleotides are TGCGCCAGCAGCCGTTTCATAGCGGAATCCACCGGGGAGCTGTTTTTT. Translated: CASSRFIAESTGELFF.

The rearrangement joins TRBV28 to TRBJ2-3; TRBD1 is a possible D gene (6 bases). The CDR3 loop spans 12 amino acids. Trimming removed 8 bases at V and 4 bases at J, with 10 bases between. The germline V gene encodes CDR1 MDHEN and CDR2 SYDVKM. The CDR3 here is CASLQGPDTQYF. As DNA, the CDR3 is TGTGCCAGCCTACAGGGACCAGATACGCAGTATTTT.

The chain is built from TRBV7-2 and TRBJ2-4; TRBD2 aligns across 16 bases. The J segment lost 12 bases and the V segment lost 3 bases, leaving 8 bases of the junction unmatched. In germline, CDR1 is SGHTA, CDR2 FQGNSA. This CDR3 comprises 16 residues. The CDR3 sequence is CASSFPGTSGRGGQYF. The CDR3, as DNA: TGTGCCAGCAGCTTCCCCGGGACTAGCGGGAGGGGAGGTCAGTACTTC.

The chain is built from TRBV10-3 and TRBJ2-2, with D perhaps matching TRBD1 (6 bases). V was pared by 6 bases and J by 1 base, with 12 bases between. CDR3 length: 15 residues. CDR1 ENHRY and CDR2 SYGVKD come from the germline V gene. The chain's CDR3 is CAIRRQAQNTGELFF. The CDR3 region has the DNA TGTGCCATCAGACGACAGGCACAGAACACCGGGGAGCTGTTTTTT.

The chain has TRBV15 and TRBJ1-1; D remains unclear. This CDR3 comprises 14 residues. V dropped 1 base and J dropped 4 bases, with 10 bases sitting between them. In germline, CDR1 is LNHNV, CDR2 YYDKDF (reference sequence). The CDR3 sequence: CATSRGGLVTEAFF. The CDR3 DNA is TGTGCCACCAGCAGAGGAGGGCTAGTCACTGAAGCTTTCTTT. The variable domain in full, with the rest retrieved from reference TRBV15 and TRBJ1-1, is DAMVIQNPRYQVTQFGKPVTLSCSQTLNHNVMYWYQQKSSQAPKLLFHYYDKDFNNEADTPDNFQSRRPNTSFCFLDIRSPGLGDTAMYLCATSRGGLVTEAFFGQGTRLTVV.